Sequencing of this TCR beta chain was carried out in a study of identical twins. This clonotype has only a few counts. TCRdb independently ran MiXCR on the 5' RACE reads; one entry per CDR3 protein. Among around 490,000 distinct CDR3 sequences listed, around 15% were seen once. The same sample was also used in a study of yellow fever vaccine responses in identical twins.

The receptor was isolated from a woman aged 18 to 35 in good health. What was sequenced was CD4+ T cells sorted from blood.

The CDR3 sequence: CASSQGIPRAAGETQYF. Here the CDR3 DNA reads TGCGCCAGCAGCCAAGGTATACCCAGAGCGGCGGGGGAGACCCAGTACTTC. The chain combines TRBV4-1 with TRBJ2-5, with TRBD2 as a possible D gene (6 bases). CDR3 length: 17 residues. Trimming stripped 1 base from V and 5 bases from J, with 20 bases between. CDR1 and CDR2 from the germline V gene are MGHRA and YSYEKL.